Presented here are 6 T cell receptor beta chains from one specimen sequenced in a study of CD39 and CD103 CD8 tumor-infiltrating T cells. Generated by immunoSEQ multiplex PCR, the TCRdb table keeps only in-frame clones and is missing some. The sample has under 2,000 clones, around 67% seen once. The sequencing input was CD39- CD103- CD8+ T cells sorted from the tumor. Subset denoted: CD103-CD39- double-negative CD45RA- CD8 T cells. Source of these receptors: a human donor with head and neck squamous cell carcinoma.

The rearrangement uses TRBV14 and TRBJ2-1; no clear D gene. The V end was cut by 1 base, the J end by 3 bases, with 16 bases between. The CDR3 is 17 amino acids. Germline V lookup: CDR1 SGHDN, CDR2 FVKESK. CDR3 protein: CASSQGAEGIFYNEQFF. The CDR3 DNA sequence: TGTGCCAGCAGCCAAGGGGCGGAAGGCATTTTCTACAATGAGCAGTTCTTC. Drawing the rest from reference TRBV14 and TRBJ2-1, the complete variable domain is EAGVTQFPSHSVIEKGQTVTLRCDPISGHDNLYWYRRVMGKEIKFLLHFVKESKQDESGMPNNRFLAERTGGTYSTLKVQPAELEDSGVYFCASSQGAEGIFYNEQFFGPGTRLTVL.

The V and J genes are TRBV29-1 and TRBJ1-2; no reliable D call. Looked up from germline, CDR1 is SQVTM and CDR2 is ANQGSEA. V was pared by 0 bases and J by 7 bases, with 6 bases between. CDR3 size: 11 residues. The chain's CDR3 is CSVEDDVGYTF. DNA for the CDR3: TGCAGCGTTGAAGATGACGTTGGCTACACCTTC.

This clone has a single count. The V gene is TRBV4-3, the J gene TRBJ1-6; TRBD1 is a possible D gene (5 bases). Trimming pared 1 base from V and 3 bases from J, leaving 13 bases between. The CDR3 is 17 residues long. Germline lookup yields CDR1 LGHNA and CDR2 YSLEER. The CDR3 loop reads CASSQGGREVYNSPLHF. CDR3 coding DNA: TGCGCCAGCAGCCAAGGGGGCAGGGAGGTCTATAATTCACCCCTCCACTTT.

The chain combines TRBV12-5 with TRBJ2-5, with D hard to call. This CDR3 spans 13 amino acids. V lost 6 bases and J lost 2, with 10 bases in between. The germline CDR1 and CDR2 sequences are LGHNT and FRNRAP. DNA of the CDR3: TGTGCTAGTGGAACGTCGGATCAAGAGACCCAGTACTTC. Its protein product is CASGTSDQETQYF.

This sequence joins TRBV6-6 and TRBJ2-7; D gene ambiguous. The germline CDR1 and CDR2 sequences are MNHNY and SVGAGI (reference sequence). The CDR3 is 14 residues long. V was cut by 2 bases and J by 2 bases, with 10 bases left in between. CDR3 nucleotide sequence: TGTGCCAGCAGTTACGATAAGCCTCCCTACGAGCAGTACTTC. Protein sequence: CASSYDKPPYEQYF.

V and J are TRBV10-3 and TRBJ1-2, with D possibly matching TRBD1 (5 bases). Per germline, CDR1 ENHRY and CDR2 SYGVKD. V lost 8 bases and J 2 bases, leaving 18 bases between the germline ends. The CDR3 runs to 15 residues. CDR3 bases: TGTGCCATCGCGATGAACCATGAGGGGAACTATGGCTACACCTTC. The encoded protein is CAIAMNHEGNYGYTF.